This TCR beta chain was observed in a study of T-cell memory formation after mild COVID-19. MiXCR was run by TCRdb on the 5' RACE reads, yielding one entry per CDR3 protein. Here the sample spans roughly 50,000 distinct CDR3 sequences, roughly 9.5% being singletons. The CDR3 contains 14 residues. V gave up 2 bases and J gave up 7 bases; unmatched junction bases: 8. From germline, CDR1 is SGHKS and CDR2 YYEKEE (reference sequence). The sequenced sample consisted of PBMCs or a T cell subset sorted from them (not recorded which). This sequence originates from a man aged 18 to 35 who had mild COVID-19 (a few samples of this study predate the infection). Cell type and time point are not known. The chain uses TRBV5-5 and TRBJ2-7; the match to TRBD1 covers 8 bases. In DNA form, the CDR3 reads TGTGCCAGCAGCTTCCCAGGGGGCTTGGGGGAGCAGTACGTC. This sequence encodes CASSFPGGLGEQYV.